Detailed here is one T cell receptor (beta chain). Germline V gene sequence: CDR1 SNHLY, CDR2 FYNNEI. V was clipped by 4 bases and J by 8 bases; unmatched bases: 7. The CDR3 consists of 15 residues. This entry belongs to a study of glioma-infiltrating T cells after dendritic cell vaccination. Study details: The vaccine used monocyte-derived dendritic cells pulsed overnight with autologous tumor lysate.

The primer mix had 60 V beta and 13 J beta primers. Assay used: immunoSEQ multiplex PCR; TCRdb lists only in-frame clones, some missing. The data hold 95,000 to 110,000 clones, with 81% observed a single time. This chain uses TRBV2 with TRBJ2-3; 12 positions agree with TRBD2. The origin of this receptor is a human donor with glioblastoma. Sequences were derived from blood, sampled before dendritic cell vaccination. The CDR3 DNA reads TGTGCCAGCAGTGGGACTAGCGGGACTGGTGGTACGCAGTATTTT. Protein: CASSGTSGTGGTQYF.